Listed below are T cell receptor beta chains from one sample, sequenced in a study of cytomegalovirus exposure and HLA in healthy donors. Sequencing was performed with immunoSEQ multiplex PCR; in TCRdb, only in-frame clones are kept and a portion is missing. This sample has about 200,000 clones, with around three quarters found just once. The sample taken for sequencing was PBMCs. The source is a woman younger than 45 in good health and CMV-seropositive. The CDR3 runs from the conserved cysteine through the conserved F or W. Fields, in order: J gene, D gene, V gene, clone size, CDR3 protein, CDR3 DNA. A D gene is named only where the DNA matches it firmly. Where a row states a size, it is once, few, many or the class of an expanded clone; other rows omit it.

J: TRBJ1-2; D: TRBD1; V: TRBV6-5; size: .; CDR3: CASRLGQGVYGYTF; DNA: TGTGCCAGCAGGTTGGGACAGGGTGTCTATGGCTACACCTTC
J: TRBJ1-1; D: .; V: TRBV6-5; size: .; CDR3: CASSYGRATEAFF; DNA: TGTGCCAGCAGTTACGGCAGGGCCACTGAAGCTTTCTTT
J: TRBJ2-1; D: TRBD2; V: TRBV11-2; size: .; CDR3: CASRGVAGGRAPDEQFF; DNA: TGTGCCAGCAGGGGGGTGGCAGGTGGGAGGGCCCCCGATGAGCAGTTCTTC
J: TRBJ1-5; D: .; V: TRBV6-1; size: .; CDR3: CASSPRRGSQPQHF; DNA: TGTGCCAGCAGTCCCCGTAGGGGTAGTCAGCCCCAGCATTTT
J: TRBJ1-1; D: .; V: TRBV18; size: .; CDR3: CASSEGTEAFF; DNA: TGTGCCAGCTCCGAGGGCACTGAAGCTTTCTTT
J: TRBJ2-6; D: .; V: TRBV14; size: once; CDR3: CASSPSWSGANVLTF; DNA: TGTGCCAGCAGCCCCAGTTGGTCTGGGGCCAACGTCCTGACTTTC
J: TRBJ2-7; D: TRBD2; V: TRBV30; size: .; CDR3: CAWEPSGRAREQYF; DNA: TGTGCCTGGGAACCTAGCGGGAGGGCCCGCGAGCAGTACTTC
J: TRBJ2-1; D: TRBD2; V: TRBV5-1; size: .; CDR3: CASMAGGSYNEQFF; DNA: TGCGCCAGCATGGCGGGAGGCTCCTACAATGAGCAGTTCTTC
J: TRBJ2-1; D: .; V: TRBV11-2; size: .; CDR3: CASSSTFHEQFF; DNA: TGTGCCAGCTCCTCTACGTTTCATGAGCAGTTCTTC
J: TRBJ1-2; D: .; V: TRBV9; size: few; CDR3: CASSVAPGVGYGYTF; DNA: TGTGCCAGCAGCGTAGCCCCCGGGGTCGGCTATGGCTACACCTTC
J: TRBJ1-1; D: TRBD1; V: TRBV4-3; size: .; CDR3: CASSQDPGTANTEAFF; DNA: TGCGCCAGCAGCCAAGACCCCGGGACAGCGAACACTGAAGCTTTCTTT
J: TRBJ1-4; D: .; V: TRBV4-3; size: .; CDR3: CASSQGSTATNEKLFF; DNA: TGCGCCAGCAGCCAAGGGTCCACAGCAACTAATGAAAAACTGTTTTTT
J: TRBJ2-5; D: TRBD2; V: TRBV27; size: .; CDR3: CASSQRAGGPALETQYF; DNA: TGTGCCAGCAGTCAACGGGCGGGAGGGCCGGCTTTAGAGACCCAGTACTTC
J: TRBJ2-7; D: TRBD1; V: TRBV7-9; size: .; CDR3: CASSLNWDRGGYEQYF; DNA: TGTGCCAGCAGCTTAAATTGGGACAGGGGAGGATACGAGCAGTACTTC
J: TRBJ2-1; D: TRBD2; V: TRBV10-2; size: .; CDR3: CASSSPLAGSEQFF; DNA: TGCGCCAGCAGTTCACCCCTAGCGGGGTCAGAGCAGTTCTTC
J: TRBJ1-3; D: TRBD1; V: TRBV11-3; size: .; CDR3: CASSGDRGNTIYF; DNA: TGTGCCAGCAGCGGGGACAGGGGGAACACCATATATTTT
J: TRBJ1-1; D: .; V: TRBV27; size: .; CDR3: CASSVRARSTEAFF; DNA: TGTGCCAGCAGTGTGAGGGCCAGATCAACTGAAGCTTTCTTT
J: TRBJ1-2; D: TRBD1; V: TRBV7-8; size: .; CDR3: CASSLGSGTEIYGYTF; DNA: TGTGCCAGCAGCTTAGGGTCCGGGACAGAGATCTATGGCTACACCTTC
J: TRBJ2-7; D: TRBD1; V: TRBV18; size: .; CDR3: CASSPPGQGYYEQYF; DNA: TGTGCCAGCTCACCACCTGGACAGGGGTACTACGAGCAGTACTTC
J: TRBJ2-5; D: .; V: TRBV4-3; size: once; CDR3: CASSPTLGGQETQYF; DNA: TGCGCCAGCAGCCCTACTTTGGGGGGACAAGAGACCCAGTACTTC
J: TRBJ1-6; D: .; V: TRBV10-1; size: .; CDR3: CASSESGRDESPLHF; DNA: TGCGCCAGCAGTGAGTCCGGCAGGGATGAGTCACCCCTCCACTTT
J: TRBJ1-5; D: .; V: TRBV19; size: few; CDR3: CASSIEAGNQPQHF; DNA: TGTGCCAGTAGTATCGAGGCGGGGAACCAGCCCCAGCATTTT
J: TRBJ2-3; D: .; V: TRBV5-8; size: .; CDR3: CASSLARISDTQYF; DNA: TGTGCCAGCAGCTTGGCCAGGATTTCAGATACGCAGTATTTT
J: TRBJ1-2; D: .; V: TRBV15; size: .; CDR3: CATSRESGFRGRNYGYTF; DNA: TGTGCCACCAGCAGAGAATCGGGTTTCAGGGGAAGGAACTATGGCTACACCTTC
J: TRBJ2-5; D: TRBD1; V: TRBV5-4; size: few; CDR3: CASSLRQGEMETQYF; DNA: TGTGCCAGCAGCTTACGACAGGGGGAGATGGAGACCCAGTACTTC
J: TRBJ1-2; D: TRBD1; V: TRBV6-6; size: .; CDR3: CASSYGQGVSYTF; DNA: TGTGCCAGCAGTTACGGACAGGGTGTGAGCTACACCTTC
J: TRBJ1-5; D: TRBD1; V: TRBV6-5; size: .; CDR3: CASSSTGGSYQPQHF; DNA: TGTGCCAGCAGTTCCACAGGGGGAAGCTATCAGCCCCAGCATTTT
J: TRBJ1-2; D: TRBD1; V: TRBV7-2; size: .; CDR3: CASSHSGRQGAGYTF; DNA: TGTGCCAGCAGCCACTCTGGGCGGCAGGGGGCTGGCTACACCTTC
J: TRBJ2-2; D: .; V: TRBV6-4; size: few; CDR3: CASSPRPGTGELFF; DNA: TGTGCCAGCAGTCCAAGACCGGGCACCGGGGAGCTGTTTTTT
J: TRBJ1-2; D: .; V: TRBV18; size: once; CDR3: CASSPRTDGYTF; DNA: TGTGCCAGCTCACCACGGACAGATGGCTACACCTTC
J: TRBJ2-5; D: TRBD2; V: TRBV10-3; size: .; CDR3: CAISRLAGDETQYF; DNA: TGTGCCATCAGCAGACTAGCGGGAGATGAGACCCAGTACTTC
J: TRBJ2-7; D: TRBD1; V: TRBV10-3; size: .; CDR3: CAISNSGTAFYEQYF; DNA: TGTGCCATCAGTAATTCCGGGACAGCTTTCTACGAGCAGTACTTC
J: TRBJ1-2; D: .; V: TRBV4-3; size: few; CDR3: CASSQDLGEGYTF; DNA: TGCGCCAGCAGCCAAGATTTAGGAGAAGGCTACACCTTC
J: TRBJ2-5; D: .; V: TRBV5-1; size: few; CDR3: CASSLGLQETQYF; DNA: TGCGCCAGCAGCTTGGGACTGCAAGAGACCCAGTACTTC
J: TRBJ2-5; D: .; V: TRBV5-1; size: once; CDR3: CASSLARGETQYF; DNA: TGCGCCAGCAGCTTGGCCAGAGGAGAGACCCAGTACTTC
J: TRBJ2-5; D: .; V: TRBV11-2; size: .; CDR3: CASRSTVADQETQYF; DNA: TGTGCCAGCAGATCTACCGTAGCGGACCAAGAGACCCAGTACTTC
J: TRBJ1-2; D: TRBD1; V: TRBV2; size: .; CDR3: CASSPQGEGGYTF; DNA: TGTGCCAGCAGCCCACAGGGGGAGGGCGGCTACACCTTC
J: TRBJ2-3; D: TRBD2; V: TRBV5-4; size: .; CDR3: CASSLDGTSGSFTDTQYF; DNA: TGTGCCAGCAGCTTGGACGGGACTAGCGGGAGTTTCACAGATACGCAGTATTTT